A single sample gave rise to the 7 T cell receptor beta chains below, sequenced in a study of blood T cell repertoires in COVID-19. Sequencing used immunoSEQ multiplex PCR; TCRdb keeps in-frame clones, though not all of them. Of 270,000 or so clones in the sample, about nine tenths were seen once. The sample taken for sequencing was PBMCs or T cells enriched from blood (not recorded which). These receptors were obtained from a woman aged 40 to 50 with acute COVID-19.

The chain carries TRBV3-1 (or the pseudogene TRBV3-2) and TRBJ2-3, with D perhaps TRBD1 (6 bases). This CDR3 is built from 14 residues. Germline CDR1 and CDR2: LGHDT and YNNKEL (reference sequence). V was clipped by 5 bases and J by 2 bases, with 11 bases between them. The CDR3 region is CASSFRTATDTQYF. Here the CDR3 DNA reads TGTGCCAGCAGCTTCCGGACAGCCACAGATACGCAGTATTTT.

This chain links TRBV6-6 with TRBJ1-2, with TRBD1 as a possible D gene (6 bases). From germline, CDR1 is MNHNY and CDR2 SVGAGI (reference sequence). V shed 5 bases and J shed 2 bases, with 30 bases lying between them. This CDR3 has 20 residues. Here the CDR3 DNA reads TGTGCCAGCAGTCAACCCTCCAACCCGACAGGAGTCCAATCAAACTATGGCTACACCTTC. It codes for CASSQPSNPTGVQSNYGYTF.

J is TRBJ2-7 and V is TRBV6-5; TRBD2 matches at 11 bases. The CDR3 extends over 15 amino acids. V dropped 6 bases and J dropped 5; count of bases not matched to a gene: 9. Germline lookup yields CDR1 MNHEY and CDR2 SVGAGI. As DNA, the CDR3 is TGTGCCAGCAGACAAACTAGCGGGAGACCCAACGAGCAGTACGTC. Protein: CASRQTSGRPNEQYV.

This clone has more than one count but fewer than ten. The chain recombines TRBV27 with TRBJ1-1; 8 bases line up with TRBD1. Per germline, CDR1 MNHEY and CDR2 SMNVEV (reference sequence). CDR3 length equals 16 residues. The V segment lost 2 bases and the J segment 0 bases; nucleotides outside the gene matches: 5. In DNA, the CDR3 is TGTGCCAGCAGTTTAACCGGGACAGGACTGAACACTGAAGCTTTCTTT. This sequence encodes CASSLTGTGLNTEAFF.

This clone appeared a few times. The CDR3 protein is CASNFGRDQETQYF. CDR3 DNA sequence: TGTGCCAGCAATTTTGGCAGGGACCAAGAGACCCAGTACTTC. The chain carries TRBV7-9 and TRBJ2-5; the D gene is possibly TRBD1 (5 bases). Deletions cut 7 bases from V and 0 bases from J, with 12 bases between. The CDR3 loop spans 14 amino acids. Per germline, CDR1 SEHNR and CDR2 FQNEAQ (reference sequence). Looking up the rest from reference TRBV7-9 and TRBJ2-5 gives the full variable domain: DTGVSQNPRHKITKRGQNVTFRCDPISEHNRLYWYRQTLGQGPEFLTYFQNEAQLEKSRLLSDRFSAERPKGSFSTLEIQRTEQGDSAMYLCASNFGRDQETQYFGPGTRLLVL.

V usage is TRBV6-5 and J usage is TRBJ1-4; 8 bases fit TRBD1. The CDR3 has 16 amino acids. Germline CDR1 and CDR2: MNHEY and SVGAGI. The V segment lost 4 bases and the J segment 7 bases; nucleotides outside the gene matches: 11. CDR3 loop: CASSFFSGGEGEKLFF. The CDR3 DNA reads as TGTGCCAGCAGTTTTTTTTCAGGGGGCGAAGGTGAAAAACTGTTTTTT.

V gene TRBV27 combines with J gene TRBJ1-2; D possibly corresponds to TRBD1 (5 bases). Trimming stripped 0 bases from V and 6 bases from J, with 11 bases between. CDR3 length equals 14 residues. CDR1 is MNHEY, CDR2 SMNVEV, per germline (reference sequence). In DNA, the CDR3 is TGTGCCAGCAGTTTATCATGGGGGGTTGATGGCTACACCTTC. Amino acids: CASSLSWGVDGYTF.